Listed below are T cell receptor beta chains from one sample, sequenced in a study of blood T cells in healthy people across ages. TCRdb analysed the 5' RACE reads with MiXCR anew, one entry per CDR3 protein. The sample carries about 640,000 distinct CDR3 sequences, under 70% recorded once. Specimen: blood. These TCRs come from a man in his 60s in good health. Each CDR3 is given with its conserved first and last residue. The D gene is left open where the match is weak. Expanded clones are given a class, and other clones once, few, many or no size at all.

V,D,J,size,DNA,CDR3
TRBV7-9,TRBD2,TRBJ2-1,many,TGTGCCACCTCCGGGGGGGGGAGCTCCTACAATGAGCAGTTCTTC,CATSGGGSSYNEQFF
TRBV10-3,TRBD2,TRBJ2-1,-,TGTGCCATCACTCTAGCGGGGGGTTACAATGAGCAGTTCTTC,CAITLAGGYNEQFF
TRBV4-2,-,TRBJ2-7,few,TGTGCCAGCAGCCAGCGGACGGGGCTCTACGAGCAGTACTTC,CASSQRTGLYEQYF
TRBV29-1,-,TRBJ2-5,-,TGCAGCATTGAAGTGAGGCGACAGGAGCAGTACTTC,CSIEVRRQEQYF
TRBV24-1,-,TRBJ1-2,few,TGTGCCACCAGTGACGGGACCTTCGGGCGCTACACCTTC,CATSDGTFGRYTF
TRBV12-3/TRBV12-4,-,TRBJ2-3,-,TGTGCCAGCAGAGGACTCTTAGATTCTGATACGCAGTATTTT,CASRGLLDSDTQYF
TRBV20-1,-,TRBJ2-5,-,TGCAGTGCTCCCAGGGCCGTCCAAGAGACCCAGTACTTC,CSAPRAVQETQYF
TRBV12-3/TRBV12-4,-,TRBJ2-5,-,TGTGCCAGCAGTGCCCACAGTGGCGAGGAGACCCAGTACTTC,CASSAHSGEETQYF
TRBV6-5,TRBD2,TRBJ2-1,-,TGTGCCAGCAGGCAAACGGCTAGCGGGTACAATGAGCAGTTCTTC,CASRQTASGYNEQFF
TRBV10-3,TRBD1,TRBJ2-7,-,TGTGCCATCGGGACAGGGACCTACGAGCAGTACTTC,CAIGTGTYEQYF
TRBV28,-,TRBJ1-2,few,TGTGCCAGCAGTGCCGGGCCCTATGGCTACACCTTC,CASSAGPYGYTF
TRBV12-3/TRBV12-4,-,TRBJ2-1,-,TGTGCCAGCAGTCTTAAATATGAGCAGTTCTTC,CASSLKYEQFF
TRBV4-1,TRBD1,TRBJ2-5,-,TGCGCCAGCAGCCAAGGGACAGGGGGCAATGCGGAGACCCAGTACTTC,CASSQGTGGNAETQYF
TRBV20-1,-,TRBJ1-2,-,TGCAGTGCTAGTGATACCCCGACAGGAAACTATGGCTACACCTTC,CSASDTPTGNYGYTF
TRBV15,-,TRBJ2-6,-,TGTGCCACCAGCAGAGGGTTTCTGAGGAGCTCTGGGGCCAACGTCCTGACTTTC,CATSRGFLRSSGANVLTF
TRBV7-8,-,TRBJ2-7,-,TGTGCCAGCAGCACACACACCAGCTCCTACGAGCAGTACTTC,CASSTHTSSYEQYF
TRBV7-2,TRBD2,TRBJ2-5,-,TGTGCCAGCAGCTTAGGAATAGCGGGGGCGGGAGAGACCCAGTACTTC,CASSLGIAGAGETQYF
TRBV3-1,-,TRBJ2-7,-,TGTGCCGCCGGGGCGGAATACGAGCAGTACTTC,CAAGAEYEQYF
TRBV29-1,-,TRBJ2-1,-,TGCAGCGCCCAGGGACCCTACAATGAGCAGTTCTTC,CSAQGPYNEQFF
TRBV4-1,-,TRBJ2-2,-,TGCGCCAGCAGCCAAGAGCGGCCGCGAGTTGGTGGATCGAACACCGGGGAGCTGTTTTTT,CASSQERPRVGGSNTGELFF
TRBV29-1,-,TRBJ2-7,-,TGCAGCGTTGATGGCGGTAGCGTTTACGAGCAGTACTTC,CSVDGGSVYEQYF
TRBV3-1,-,TRBJ1-2,-,TGTGCCAGCAGCCAAGCTGCTAAGGGGTCGAGCGACTACACCTTC,CASSQAAKGSSDYTF
TRBV4-2,-,TRBJ2-2,-,TGTGGCAGCAGCCTACGGGACATGGGGGGCACCGGGGAGCTGTTTTTT,CGSSLRDMGGTGELFF
TRBV5-1,-,TRBJ1-4,-,TGCGCCAGCAGCATACACCCTGCAACTAATGAAAAACTGTTTTTT,CASSIHPATNEKLFF
TRBV15,-,TRBJ2-5,-,TGTGCCACCAGCAGAGAGGGAACAGGCGCCTTGAAGACCCAGTACTTC,CATSREGTGALKTQYF
TRBV20-1,-,TRBJ2-6,-,TGCAGTGCTAGCCTTTCTGGGGCCAACGTCCTGACTTTC,CSASLSGANVLTF
TRBV20-1,-,TRBJ2-1,-,TGCAGTGCTAGTGGTGACAGCAATGAGCAGTTCTTC,CSASGDSNEQFF
TRBV7-2,-,TRBJ2-3,-,TGTGCCAGCAGCCCCAGACGGAACACAGATACGCAGTATTTT,CASSPRRNTDTQYF
TRBV2,TRBD2,TRBJ2-1,-,TGTGCCAGCAGGACGGGACTAGCGGGGTTCAATGAGCAGTTCTTC,CASRTGLAGFNEQFF
TRBV20-1,-,TRBJ1-4,-,TGCAGTGCGGCTAGGGGACATGAAAAACTGTTTTTT,CSAARGHEKLFF
TRBV3-1,-,TRBJ2-7,-,TGTGCCAGCAGCCCCAGGGGGGGAGTGGACGAGCAGTACTTC,CASSPRGGVDEQYF
TRBV14,TRBD2,TRBJ2-5,-,TGTGCCAGCAGCCCCGCGCCCGGGAGGCCAGAACAAGAGACCCAGTACTTC,CASSPAPGRPEQETQYF
TRBV2,TRBD2,TRBJ2-3,few,TGTGCCAGCAACCAAGCGGGAGGGCACACAGATACGCAGTATTTT,CASNQAGGHTDTQYF
TRBV20-1,-,TRBJ2-7,few,TGCAGTGCTAGAAACTTCAAACACCGGGACGGGCCCTACGAGCAGTACTTC,CSARNFKHRDGPYEQYF
TRBV4-1,-,TRBJ2-5,-,TGCGCCAGCAGCCAACAGAGTTCCTACAATGAGCAGTACTTC,CASSQQSSYNEQYF
TRBV28,-,TRBJ2-7,-,TGTGCCAGCAGTCCCACCCTAGGGGGGGGCCACACCTACGAGCAGTACTTC,CASSPTLGGGHTYEQYF
TRBV20-1,-,TRBJ1-2,-,TGCAGTGTTTTGTTGCGGGGAGGGGAGCACTATGGCTACACCTTC,CSVLLRGGEHYGYTF
TRBV5-4,TRBD2,TRBJ2-3,-,TGTGCCAGCAGCCCGGGGGGGCCGTTAGCAGATACGCAGTATTTT,CASSPGGPLADTQYF
TRBV9,TRBD2,TRBJ2-3,-,TGTGCCAGCAGCGTAGTTCCTAGCGGGGGTAAAAATGAGCAGTATTTT,CASSVVPSGGKNEQYF
TRBV10-3,-,TRBJ1-4,-,TGTGCCATCAGTGAGTCGACCGACAGAGCAACTAATGAAAAACTGTTTTTT,CAISESTDRATNEKLFF
TRBV28,TRBD1,TRBJ2-5,few,TGTGCCAGCAGTTTAGAGGGACAGATGGGTCGAGAGACCCAGTACTTC,CASSLEGQMGRETQYF
TRBV6-2/TRBV6-3,-,TRBJ1-6,-,TGTGCCAGCAGCCCGGACAGATTAAATTCACCCCTCCACTTT,CASSPDRLNSPLHF
TRBV2,TRBD2,TRBJ2-1,-,TGTGCCAGCACTCTAGGGACTAGCGGGGGGGATGAGCAGTTCTTC,CASTLGTSGGDEQFF
TRBV20-1,-,TRBJ2-5,-,TGCAGTGCCGAAACTCCGGGACAAATGCAAGAGACCCAGTACTTC,CSAETPGQMQETQYF
TRBV6-1,TRBD2,TRBJ2-5,-,TGTGCCAGCAGAGTGACTAGCGGGGGGGCTCGTTCTGAGCAGTACTTC,CASRVTSGGARSEQYF
TRBV20-1,TRBD1,TRBJ2-2,-,TGCAGTGCGCAATACAGGGGCACCGGGGAGCTGTTTTTT,CSAQYRGTGELFF
TRBV6-5,-,TRBJ2-7,-,TGTGCCGCCGGTTCGTCCTACGAGCAGTACTTC,CAAGSSYEQYF
TRBV3-1,TRBD1,TRBJ2-6,-,TGTGCCAGCAGCCCACCCGGGACAGGGGCTGGGGCCAACGTCCTGACTTTC,CASSPPGTGAGANVLTF
TRBV29-1,TRBD2,TRBJ2-1,-,TGCAGCGGGGCTAGCGGGGGGCCCATGGAGCAGTTCTTC,CSGASGGPMEQFF
TRBV6-1,TRBD1,TRBJ1-5,-,TGTGCCAGCACCGAGACCCGACAGGGGGGGCAGCCCCAGCATTTT,CASTETRQGGQPQHF
TRBV3-1,TRBD2,TRBJ2-1,-,TGTGCCAGCAGCCAAGATGGCGGGGGGTCCAATGAGCAGTTCTTC,CASSQDGGGSNEQFF
TRBV3-1,-,TRBJ2-3,-,TGTGCCAGCAGCCCGCTCTCGGGCACAGATACGCAGTATTTT,CASSPLSGTDTQYF
TRBV20-1,TRBD2,TRBJ2-1,-,TGCAGTGCCATAACGGGGGGGTACAATGAGCAGTTCTTC,CSAITGGYNEQFF
TRBV6-1,TRBD1,TRBJ2-1,-,TGTGCCGTCCTGGGGGACAGCTCCTACAATGAGCAGTTCTTC,CAVLGDSSYNEQFF
TRBV7-9,TRBD2,TRBJ2-2,-,TGTGCCAGCAGCTTCTGGCGGGGGGGCGGAACCGGGGAGCTGTTTTTT,CASSFWRGGGTGELFF
TRBV10-3,-,TRBJ2-7,-,TGTGCCGTTCGGGGGACAGACTACGAGCAGTACTTC,CAVRGTDYEQYF
TRBV7-9,TRBD2,TRBJ2-4,-,TGTGCCAGCACCCTCATAGCGGGGTCCGTAACCACGGCCAAAAACATTCAGTACTTC,CASTLIAGSVTTAKNIQYF
TRBV10-3,-,TRBJ2-7,-,TGTGCCATCAGTGAGGGAAGGGGCCAGGGTTCCTACGAGCAGTACTTC,CAISEGRGQGSYEQYF
TRBV2,-,TRBJ1-6,few,TGTGCCAGCAGTGAAGCTGGGCTGTTCAACCCCCTCCACTTT,CASSEAGLFNPLHF